This TCR beta chain originates from a study of human T cells and chemical hapten exposure. This clonotype occurred many times. Its antigen is not identified. This CDR3 has 13 residues. Germline V gene sequence: CDR1 DFQATT, CDR2 SNEGSKA (reference sequence). The junction had 9 bases not matched to a gene; V was cut back by 3 bases and J by 8 bases. TCRdb re-called the 5' RACE reads through MiXCR, storing one row per CDR3 protein. The sample lists approximately 150,000 distinct CDR3 sequences, about 4.3% occurring once. Study-level points and caveats: Among TCRs, those above 1 in 1000 frequency were unaffected by DPC sensitization.

It was from unfractionated whole blood that total RNA was extracted. The clonotype was recovered from a female donor in good health. The V gene is TRBV20-1, the J gene TRBJ1-2, with 7 bases lining up with TRBD1. DNA for the CDR3: TGCAGTGCTAGCAGACAGGGCTTTTGGGGCTACACCTTC. This codes for CSASRQGFWGYTF.